This entry lists 17 T cell receptor beta chains sequenced from one sample in a study of Ad26.COV2.S vaccination and SARS-CoV-2 variants. The protocol was immunoSEQ multiplex PCR, while the TCRdb copy is restricted to in-frame clones and leaves out a portion. The sample includes around 450,000 clones, 80% to 90% of them seen just once. Treatment: roughly 19 received Ad26.COV2.S at low or high dose, single or two shots; several received placebo; per-sample allocation not given. Sampling happened 63 days after the first vaccine or placebo injection. The specimen comprised peripheral blood, sampled in a trial of Ad26.COV2.S vaccine versus placebo. The source of these receptors is a person aged 18-65 years who received the Ad26.COV2.S COVID-19 vaccine or a placebo.

Comment on this clone: Other DNA sequences in the same sample also yield this CDR3. V usage is TRBV6-5 and J usage is TRBJ2-7, with TRBD1 matching over 8 bases. The CDR3 runs to 13 residues. V lost 6 bases to trimming and J lost 1 base; unmatched junction nucleotides: 2. Germline CDR1 reads MNHEY; CDR2 reads SVGAGI. This CDR3 reads CASRTGGSYEQYF. The CDR3 DNA reads as TGTGCCAGCAGAACAGGGGGATCCTACGAGCAGTACTTC.

This clone was observed a single time. The chain carries TRBV6-2 or TRBV6-3 and TRBJ1-5; D might be TRBD1 (5 bases). Germline-derived CDR1 and CDR2 are MNHEY and SVGEGT. Trimming removed 2 bases at V and 2 bases at J, with 7 bases between. The CDR3 is made up of 14 amino acids. CDR3 region: CASSYTTGNQPQHF. The DNA for the CDR3 is TGTGCCAGCAGTTACACGACAGGCAATCAGCCCCAGCATTTT.

The chain has TRBV24-1 and TRBJ2-1; 9 positions match TRBD1. Germline values: CDR1 KGHDR, CDR2 SFDVKD. After removal of 2 bases from V and 7 bases from J, the junction contained 2 bases not matched to a gene. The length of the CDR3 is 14 residues. As DNA, the CDR3 is TGTGCCACCAGTGATTGGGGGACAGGGAATGAGCAGTTCTTC. It specifies CATSDWGTGNEQFF.

The CDR3 DNA reads as TGCGCCAGCAGCTTGGCCAATAGAGTCAATGAGCAGTTCTTC. Amino acids: CASSLANRVNEQFF. The chain employs TRBV5-1 and TRBJ2-1; no clear D. Between the trimmed V and J ends, which lost 0 bases and 6 bases, there was a span of 10 bases. Germline assignment: CDR1 SGHRS and CDR2 YFSETQ. The CDR3 spans 14 residues. Full variable domain (missing parts from reference TRBV5-1 and TRBJ2-1): KAGVTQTPRYLIKTRGQQVTLSCSPISGHRSVSWYQQTPGQGLQFLFEYFSETQRNKGNFPGRFSGRQFSNSRSEMNVSTLELGDSALYLCASSLANRVNEQFFGPGTRLTVL.

The chain couples TRBV2 to TRBJ2-7; 7 nucleotides match TRBD2. The CDR3 loop spans 12 amino acids. Trimming removed 4 bases from V and 7 bases from J; junction bases left unmatched: 4. CDR1 is SNHLY and CDR2 is FYNNEI in the germline V gene. CDR3 DNA sequence: TGTGCCAGCAGTGGGACTAGTGGTGAGCAGTACTTC. Encoded protein: CASSGTSGEQYF.

V gene TRBV5-4 combines with J gene TRBJ2-3; 7 bases are a match to TRBD2. Germline V gene lookup returns CDR1 SGHNT and CDR2 YYREEE (reference sequence). Trimming removed 2 bases from V and 3 bases from J; junction bases left unmatched: 3. The length of the CDR3 is 14 residues. The CDR3 loop reads CASSLAGTTDTQYF. The CDR3 DNA reads as TGTGCCAGCAGCTTAGCGGGGACGACAGATACGCAGTATTTT. Together with reference TRBV5-4 and TRBJ2-3, the CDR3 gives the full variable domain: ETGVTQSPTHLIKTRGQQVTLRCSSQSGHNTVSWYQQALGQGPQFIFQYYREEENGRGNFPPRFSGLQFPNYSSELNVNALELDDSALYLCASSLAGTTDTQYFGPGTRLTVL.

The V call is TRBV5-1, the J call TRBJ1-6; unclear D gene. Germline loops: CDR1 SGHRS, CDR2 YFSETQ. Trimming shortened V by 0 bases and J by 2 bases, and 3 bases separated the two germline ends. The CDR3 covers 14 residues. Written as DNA, the CDR3 is TGCGCCAGCAGCTTGGGGACCTATAATTCACCCCTCCACTTT. It specifies CASSLGTYNSPLHF. Drawing the rest from reference TRBV5-1 and TRBJ1-6, the complete variable domain is KAGVTQTPRYLIKTRGQQVTLSCSPISGHRSVSWYQQTPGQGLQFLFEYFSETQRNKGNFPGRFSGRQFSNSRSEMNVSTLELGDSALYLCASSLGTYNSPLHFGNGTRLTVT.

The chain recombines TRBV6-4 with TRBJ2-1, with D unresolved. Germline-derived CDR1 and CDR2 are MRHNA and SNTAGT. The CDR3 is made up of 16 amino acids. Trimming left V 7 bases short and J 0 bases short, with 16 bases between. CDR3 coding DNA: TGTGCCAGCAAGCTCCTGGCCTCTAGCTCCTACAATGAGCAGTTCTTC. Amino acid sequence: CASKLLASSSYNEQFF.

Only one count was recorded for this clone. The chain combines TRBV6-5 with TRBJ2-1; TRBD2 matches 10 bases. Unmatched junction bases numbered 4, after V lost 4 bases and J lost 4 bases. Germline CDR1 is MNHEY and CDR2 is SVGAGI. This CDR3 contains 15 residues. The CDR3 DNA sequence: TGTGCCAGCAGTTGGCGGACTAGCGGATACAATGAGCAGTTCTTC. This codes for CASSWRTSGYNEQFF.

CDR3 nucleotides: TGTGCCAGCAGCTCGCCCGGACAGAATGAGCAGTTCTTC. Translation: CASSSPGQNEQFF. The chain uses TRBV7-9 and TRBJ2-1; perhaps TRBD1 as D (6 bases). In germline, CDR1 is SEHNR, CDR2 FQNEAQ (reference sequence). The CDR3 consists of 13 residues. V lost 4 bases and J 7 bases, leaving 11 bases between the germline ends.

This chain links TRBV30 with TRBJ1-3; D may be TRBD1 (5 bases). The V end was cut by 3 bases, the J end by 0 bases, with 15 bases between. CDR3 length equals 16 residues. CDR1 and CDR2 (germline): GTSNPN, SVGIG (reference sequence). This chain's CDR3 is CAWRELRGPSGNTIYF. DNA for the CDR3: TGTGCCTGGAGAGAGCTCCGGGGCCCCTCTGGAAACACCATATATTTT. Full variable domain (remainder filled in from reference TRBV30 and TRBJ1-3): SQTIHQWPATLVQPVGSPLSLECTVEGTSNPNLYWYRQAAGRGLQLLFYSVGIGQISSEVPQNLSASRPQDRQFILSSKKLLLSDSGFYLCAWRELRGPSGNTIYFGEGSWLTVV.

The CDR3, as DNA: TGTGCCAGCCCTGACAGGGAAGGATATGGCTACACCTTC. Protein sequence: CASPDREGYGYTF. The rearrangement uses TRBV6-4 and TRBJ1-2; TRBD1 matches at 7 bases. CDR1 MRHNA and CDR2 SNTAGT come from the germline V gene. The CDR3 runs to 13 residues. The V and J ends lost 8 bases and 5 bases, in that order; junction bases with no gene match: 8.

V and J are TRBV13 and TRBJ1-1; unclear D gene. Trimming cost V 3 bases and J 0 bases, with 17 bases left between them. Per the germline V gene, CDR1 is PRHDT and CDR2 is FYEKMQ (reference sequence). This CDR3 region has 17 residues. CDR3 in amino acids: CASSFLGTRLMNTEAFF. The CDR3 bases are TGTGCCAGCAGCTTCTTGGGCACCCGCTTAATGAACACTGAAGCTTTCTTT.

The chain carries TRBV6-2 or TRBV6-3 and TRBJ1-6; 7 nucleotides match TRBD1. The CDR3 has 17 amino acids. The germline V gene encodes CDR1 MNHEY and CDR2 SVGEGT. The junction had 9 bases not matched to a gene; V was cut back by 4 bases and J by 3 bases. DNA for the CDR3: TGTGCCAGCAGTTTCCGGGACAGAGTAATCTATAATTCACCCCTCCACTTT. It specifies CASSFRDRVIYNSPLHF.

The chain carries TRBV27 and TRBJ2-7; D unresolved. The CDR3 length is 16 residues. The germline V gene encodes CDR1 MNHEY and CDR2 SMNVEV (reference sequence). V was trimmed by 3 bases and J by 0 bases, leaving 15 bases between them. The CDR3 sequence is CASSFHYVQSSYEQYF. The CDR3 DNA reads TGTGCCAGCAGTTTCCACTACGTGCAATCCTCCTACGAGCAGTACTTC.

V and J are TRBV15 and TRBJ1-2, with no clear D. V was trimmed by 4 bases and J by 0 bases, leaving 18 bases between them. In germline, CDR1 is LNHNV, CDR2 YYDKDF (reference sequence). The CDR3 sequence is 17 residues long. Written as DNA, the CDR3 is TGTGCCACCAGCACCCCCAGTTTGGAAAGGGCTAACTATGGCTACACCTTC. Translated: CATSTPSLERANYGYTF.

The V call is TRBV4-1, the J call TRBJ1-2; maybe TRBD1 (5 bases). Germline V CDR1 and CDR2: MGHRA, YSYEKL. The CDR3 has 15 residues. The V end lost 5 bases, the J end lost 1 base, and 14 bases lay between the germline ends. The CDR3 sequence: CASSVRVMDNYGYTF. DNA of the CDR3: TGCGCCAGCAGCGTCAGGGTAATGGATAACTATGGCTACACCTTC.